Listed here are 20 T cell receptor delta chains from one sample, sequenced in a study of γδ T cells in repeated Plasmodium falciparum infection (dated by TCRdb to about 2021). For bulk TCR repertoire analysis, Vgamma9/Vdelta2+ and Vdelta2-negative gammadelta T cell populations were isolated by flow sorting from peripheral blood mononuclear cells. Library method: multiplex PCR. TCRdb names Illumina MiSeq as the instrument used. TCRdb reanalyzed the public reads with the CATT caller, and identical DNA sequences were merged afterwards. This sample comprises 45,000 to 60,000 delta-chain clones, more than 1.5% of them detected only once. The ten biggest clones cover roughly 24% of the sample. Input material: gamma-delta T cells from blood. All receptors derive from a pool of human donors (malaria-infected and uninfected, not separated).

This clone was recorded at least ten times. This may come from a read error, since a much larger clone is one base off. The CDR3 nucleotides are TGTGCTCTTGGGGAACGGATTCCTAACCGGGGGACCTACACCGATAAACTCATCTTT. Residues: CALGERIPNRGTYTDKLIF. The chain joins TRDV1 to TRDJ1; D may be TRDD2 or TRDD3 (6 bases each). As TCRdb names no J gene, one was assigned here on the basis of a DNA match to germline. CDR3 size: 19 residues. With 1 base removed from V and 0 bases from J, the gap between germline ends came to 21 bases. Germline V CDR1 and CDR2: TSWWSYY, QGS.

In the case of this clone: The protein given by TCRdb reflects a much larger clone and differs at residue 24 from this DNA's translation, likely from a read error; the protein shown is the DNA's translation. Called V gene: TRDV1; the J gene was not called; the D segment call TRDD3 is taken from the table without a DNA check. CDR1 is TSWWSYY, CDR2 QGS, per germline. CDR3 length equals 26 residues. DNA for the CDR3: TGTGCTCTTGGGGAACTCAACCCCCCTACGTTGGAAGTCTGGGGGATTAGCTCCTGGGACACCCGACAGATATTTTTC. Amino acids: CALGELNPPTLEVWGISSWDTRQIFF.

As for this clone: One base separates it from a far larger clone, so it is likely a read error. Because the CDR3's place on the DNA is in doubt, the DNA is left out and the CDR3 is given as listed by TCRdb. The V gene reported is TRDV2; the J gene is uncalled; the table names TRDD3, a call not compared with the DNA. The CDR3 adds up to 23 amino acids, both ends counted. Germline V gene lookup returns CDR1 GEAIGNYY and CDR2 EKD. CDR3 sequence reads: CACDTVGSGSRILGDKGADKLIF.

This clone turned up a few times. This same CDR3 is encoded by further DNA sequences in the sample. The V gene is TRDV1, but the J gene lacks a call; the table's D call, TRDD3, was not checked against the DNA. This CDR3 has 23 residues. From germline, CDR1 is TSWWSYY and CDR2 QGS. CDR3 DNA: TGTGCTCTTGGGCTATCGAGCCCCCCTCCTACCCTTTGGGGGACGACCCTCACCGATAAACTCATCTTC. It is translated as CALGLSSPPPTLWGTTLTDKLIF.

As to this clone: This likely traces to a read error, being one base from a far larger clone. Other DNA sequences in this sample translate to the same CDR3. CDR3 amino acids: CALGELKSFGCRPTQRSTDKLIF. DNA of the CDR3: TGTGCTCTTGGGGAACTAAAGTCTTTTGGTTGTAGGCCGACCCAGCGTTCAACCGATAAACTCATCTTT. V is TRDV1 and J is TRDJ1; D is undetermined. Since TCRdb gives no J gene, matching the DNA to germline was used here to assign it. The CDR3 runs to 23 residues. V was cut by 0 bases and J by 2 bases, with 34 bases left in between. Per germline, CDR1 TSWWSYY and CDR2 QGS.

This clone was detected only a few times. The amino acid sequence in TCRdb belongs to a much larger clone and departs from this DNA's translation at residue 12, likely a sequencing read error; the sequence shown is translated from the DNA. This chain uses TRAV29/DV5 with TRDJ1; 7 positions match TRDD3. CDR3 length: 16 amino acids. Germline V gene data show CDR1 as NSMFDY and CDR2 as ISSIKDK. CDR3 amino acids: CAAMIDWGFPTAKLIF. The CDR3 nucleotides are TGTGCAGCAATGATCGACTGGGGATTTCCCACCGCTAAACTCATCTTT.

This clone was seen many times. The CDR3 spells CALGGRARYTDKLIF. In nucleotides, the CDR3 is TGTGCTCTTGGGGGAAGAGCTCGGTACACCGATAAACTCATCTTT. This chain connects TRDV1 to TRDJ1; D is uncertain. The CDR3 runs 15 residues. Between the trimmed V and J ends, which lost 4 bases and 0 bases, there was a span of 12 bases. The germline CDR1 and CDR2 sequences are TSWWSYY and QGS.

A remark on this clone: A far larger clone is off by one base, so a read error is likely. The same CDR3 is also encoded by other DNA sequences in this sample. CDR3 nucleotide sequence: TGTGCTCTTGGGGATCCTTCCTACGCTGTACTGGGGGTTATATACACCGATAAACTCATCTTT. Residues: CALGDPSYAVLGVIYTDKLIF. The rearrangement links TRDV1 to TRDJ1; weak D call: TRDD2 (9 bases). The J gene, left out of TCRdb, was set here by checking the DNA against germline. This CDR3 has 21 amino acids. Deletions cut 3 bases from V and 0 bases from J, with 29 bases between. Looked up from germline, CDR1 is TSWWSYY and CDR2 is QGS.

Comments on this clone: The protein held in TCRdb is that of a much larger clone and does not match this DNA's translation at residue 3, likely because of a read error; the protein shown is translated from the DNA. CDR3 amino acids: CACRSGLGDTFSYTDKLIF. CDR3 nucleotides: TGTGCTTGTAGGAGCGGGCTGGGGGATACCTTTTCGTACACCGATAAACTCATCTTT. The chain couples TRAV38-2/DV8 to TRDJ1, with TRDD3 matching 11 bases. TCRdb is silent on the J gene; assignment here came from matching the DNA to germline. CDR3 length: 19 residues. CDR1 and CDR2 (germline): TSESDYY, QEAYKQQN.

This clone was seen ten or more times. The V and J genes are TRDV1 and TRDJ1, with TRDD3 identical over 10 bases. The J gene is absent in TCRdb and was assigned here via DNA matching to germline. CDR1 and CDR2 from the germline V gene are TSWWSYY and QGS. Unmatched junction bases numbered 28, after V lost 3 bases and J lost 0 bases. The CDR3 spans 24 residues. In DNA form, the CDR3 reads TGTGCTCTTGGGGATATCCCACGTAAATCTCTACTGGGGGATCTCCCTGCGTACACCGATAAACTCATCTTT. It is translated as CALGDIPRKSLLGDLPAYTDKLIF.

There are many counts of this clone. A far larger clone lies a single base away; this is likely a read error. Other DNA sequences in this specimen translate into the identical CDR3. V usage is TRDV2 and J usage is TRDJ1, with D perhaps matching TRDD3 (6 bases). TCRdb does not report a J gene; here it was assigned by matching the DNA to germline references. Germline-derived CDR1 and CDR2 are GEAIGNYY and EKD. The CDR3 totals 15 residues. The germline V and J ends were trimmed by 3 bases and 8 bases, with 21 bases remaining between them. The CDR3 nucleotides read TGTGCCTGTGACCCCCTGGGGAGCGGACGCGACAAACTCATCTTT. Its protein product is CACDPLGSGRDKLIF.

This clone occurred many times. This DNA's translation differs at residue 6 from TCRdb's protein, which comes from a much larger clone; a read error is likely, and the protein shown is translated from the DNA. The J gene is TRDJ1, the V gene TRDV2; a weak D match, TRDD3 (5 bases). Here the J gene came from matching the DNA to germline, since TCRdb omits it. Trimming pared 3 bases from V and 2 bases from J, leaving 12 bases between. Germline CDR1 and CDR2: GEAIGNYY and EKD. The CDR3 is made up of 14 amino acids. As DNA, the CDR3 is TGTGCCTGTGACTCACCGGGGACTACCGATAAACTCATCTTT. Translating gives CACDSPGTTDKLIF.

The table lists this clone with a few counts. A read error is likely here: a far larger clone is one base away. The sample has other DNA sequences that encode this CDR3 too. The V and J genes are TRDV3 and TRDJ1; D may be TRDD3 (7 bases). TCRdb is silent on the J gene; assignment here came from matching the DNA to germline. CDR1 is TVYSNPD and CDR2 is GDNSRS in the germline V gene (reference sequence). The germline V and J ends were trimmed by 2 bases and 8 bases, with 48 bases remaining between them. This CDR3 contains 23 residues. The CDR3 region is CAFLTPGLTNFLLSTGVTSKLIF. The CDR3, as DNA: TGTGCCTTTCTTACCCCCGGGCTGACCAACTTCCTGCTGAGTACTGGGGTGACCTCCAAACTCATCTTT.

This clone was counted only a few times. A far larger clone is only one base removed, so a read error is likely. Additional DNA sequences in this sample encode the identical CDR3. The V and J genes are TRDV1 and TRDJ1, with 11 nucleotides matching TRDD3. Here the J gene came from matching the DNA to germline, since TCRdb omits it. With V trimmed by 2 bases and J by 4 bases, 30 bases remained unmatched. The CDR3 spans 24 residues. Germline values: CDR1 TSWWSYY, CDR2 QGS. CDR3 residues: CALGETAVRNDLIVLGDNHDKLIF. CDR3 nucleotide sequence: TGTGCTCTTGGGGAAACTGCGGTTCGGAATGACCTGATCGTACTGGGGGATAATCACGATAAACTCATCTTT.

The table lists this clone with a few counts. TCRdb attributes to this sequence the protein of a much larger clone, which differs from the DNA translation at residue 13; a read error is likely, and the protein displayed is translated from the DNA. The V gene is TRDV1, the J gene TRDJ1, with TRDD3 matching over 9 bases. The J gene, left out of TCRdb, was set here by checking the DNA against germline. J lost 0 bases, V lost 5 bases, and 34 bases had no gene match. In germline, CDR1 is TSWWSYY, CDR2 QGS. The CDR3 sequence is 25 residues long. The CDR3 region has the DNA TGTGCTCTTGGGCGTCGTAGGCCTTTCCTAATGTTGATTACTGGGGGACCGCTGTACACCGATAAACTCATCTTT. It is translated as CALGRRRPFLMLITGGPLYTDKLIF.

On this clone: The protein TCRdb lists belongs to a much larger clone and differs from this DNA's translation at residue 5, which points to a read error; the protein shown is made from the DNA. The chain combines TRDV1 with TRDJ1, with a tentative D call TRDD3 (6 bases). In the absence of a J gene in TCRdb, the DNA was matched to germline to assign it here. V lost 4 bases to trimming and J lost 0 bases, with 27 bases between them. The CDR3 has 20 residues. Germline V gene data show CDR1 as TSWWSYY and CDR2 as QGS. This CDR3 reads CALGGRLPGVMGGYTDKLIF. In DNA, the CDR3 is TGTGCTCTTGGGGGACGACTCCCAGGTGTGATGGGGGGTTACACCGATAAACTCATCTTT.

This clone was seen a few times. This DNA's translation and the protein TCRdb lists, from a much larger clone, do not match at residue 4, likely due to a read error; the protein shown is translated from the DNA. V and J are TRDV2 and TRDJ1; 8 bases agree with TRDD3. The J gene comes from matching the DNA to germline here; TCRdb lacks it. Trimming removed 4 bases from V and 1 base from J; junction bases left unmatched: 7. The CDR3 is 15 amino acids. Per germline, CDR1 GEAIGNYY and CDR2 EKD. In nucleotides, the CDR3 is TGTGCCTGTGAACCTCTGGGGGACACCACCGATAAACTCATCTTT. Protein sequence: CACEPLGDTTDKLIF.

Comments on this clone: This is likely an artifact of a read error, given a far larger clone one base away. Additional DNA sequences in this sample encode the identical CDR3. This rearrangement joins TRDV2 to TRDJ1, with 13 nucleotides matching TRDD3. The J gene is not listed in TCRdb, so it was assigned here from a DNA match to germline. Germline assignment: CDR1 GEAIGNYY and CDR2 EKD. This CDR3 spans 15 amino acids. DNA of the CDR3: TGTGCTTGTGACAAACTGGGGGATACGACCGATAAACTCATCTTT. This encodes CACDKLGDTTDKLIF.

Only a few counts were recorded for this clone. A much larger clone lies a single base off, so this may be a read error. The chain combines TRDV1 with TRDJ1, with D tentatively TRDD3 (5 bases). TCRdb is silent on the J gene; assignment here came from matching the DNA to germline. Germline V gives CDR1 TSWWSYY, CDR2 QGS. This CDR3 contains 20 residues. With 3 bases removed from V and 8 bases from J, the gap between germline ends came to 34 bases. For the CDR3, the DNA is TGTGCTCTTGGGGATACGCTGGGTTCCAAGAGGGGGGGTCCAGGACGCAAACTCATCTTT. This translates into CALGDTLGSKRGGPGRKLIF.

This clone was observed a few times. The TCRdb protein comes from a much larger clone and disagrees with this DNA's translation at residue 24, likely due to a read error; the protein given here is derived from the DNA. Here the V gene is TRDV1, but the J gene went uncalled; the table calls TRDD3, which could not be checked here. Germline V gives CDR1 TSWWSYY, CDR2 QGS. The CDR3 is 25 residues long. The CDR3 coding sequence is TGTGCTCTTGGGGAACTTCCGTTCCTTTGGGTCCTTAGGGATACGTTCCGTCCGTACACCGATAAACTCACCTTT. This translates into CALGELPFLWVLRDTFRPYTDKLTF.